One sample yielded the 11 T cell receptor beta chains listed below, sequenced in a study of OX40 agonist ivuxolimab in advanced cancers. Sequencing was performed with immunoSEQ multiplex PCR; in TCRdb, only in-frame clones are kept and a portion is missing. The sample shows 35,000 or so clones, approximately 90% of them seen only once. This material consisted of CD4+ or CD8+ T cells sorted from blood, taken in a trial of the OX40 agonist ivuxolimab. Every receptor here comes from an adult with an advanced solid tumor such as melanoma, head and neck, liver or kidney cancer.

The chain joins TRBV6-5 to TRBJ1-3; no clear D gene. Germline lookup yields CDR1 MNHEY and CDR2 SVGAGI. Trimming removed 0 bases at V and 4 bases at J, with 13 bases between. The CDR3 has 16 residues. The CDR3 is CASSYSGGTWGNTIYF. The CDR3 bases are TGTGCCAGCAGTTACTCCGGCGGCACCTGGGGAAACACCATATATTTT.

This chain connects TRBV11-3 to TRBJ2-1; 9 positions match TRBD2. Germline V gene lookup returns CDR1 SGHNT and CDR2 YENEEA. The trim removed 1 base at V and 4 bases at J, leaving 8 bases unmatched. This CDR3 comprises 17 residues. CDR3 in amino acids: CASSLAPSSGTYNEQFF. The CDR3 region has the DNA TGTGCCAGCAGCTTAGCCCCCTCTAGCGGGACTTACAATGAGCAGTTCTTC.

This chain connects TRBV11-2 to TRBJ2-1, with 10 bases lining up with TRBD2. The V gene end was trimmed by 1 base and the J gene end by 6 bases; junction bases not matched to a gene: 6. CDR3 size: 16 residues. The germline CDR1 and CDR2 sequences are SGHAT and FQNNGV. CDR3 DNA: TGTGCCAGCAGCTTAGGAACTAGCGGGAATGTCAATGAGCAGTTCTTC. It is translated as CASSLGTSGNVNEQFF.

V is TRBV10-3 and J is TRBJ2-3; 11 bases map to TRBD2. The V gene's germline CDR1 is ENHRY and CDR2 SYGVKD. The CDR3 is 14 amino acids. The ends lost 6 bases at V and 3 bases at J; junction bases unmatched: 2. The CDR3 reads CAIRTSGITDTQYF. The CDR3 bases are TGTGCCATCAGGACTAGCGGGATAACAGATACGCAGTATTTT.

The chain employs TRBV27 and TRBJ2-5; possible D gene TRBD2, 6 bases. The J call is in doubt because the DNA end fits TRBJ2-7 better. CDR3 length: 15 residues. Looked up from germline, CDR1 is MNHEY and CDR2 is SMNVEV (reference sequence). CDR3 sequence reads: CASSLKWGGVYEQYF. The CDR3 DNA follows: TGTGCCAGCAGTTTGAAATGGGGAGGAGTCTACGAGCAGTACTTC.

The rearrangement uses TRBV5-1 and TRBJ2-3; D gene unclear. The germline V and J ends were trimmed by 0 bases and 6 bases, with 5 bases remaining between them. CDR1 SGHRS and CDR2 YFSETQ come from the germline V gene. The CDR3 is made up of 12 amino acids. The CDR3 sequence: CASSLVLDTQYF. The CDR3 bases are TGCGCCAGCAGCTTGGTTCTCGATACGCAGTATTTT.

This chain joins TRBV5-1 and TRBJ2-7, with 12 bases identical to TRBD2. Germline-derived CDR1 and CDR2 are SGHRS and YFSETQ. The length of the CDR3 is 17 residues. V lost 4 bases to trimming and J lost 0 bases; unmatched junction nucleotides: 8. CDR3 loop: CASSIGTSGSSSYEQYF. CDR3 sequence (DNA): TGCGCCAGCAGCATAGGGACTAGCGGGTCTAGCTCCTACGAGCAGTACTTC.

V is TRBV5-6 and J is TRBJ1-1, with TRBD1 identical over 7 bases. The V and J ends lost 4 bases and 0 bases, in that order; junction bases with no gene match: 6. The CDR3 loop spans 15 amino acids. The germline CDR1 and CDR2 sequences are SGHDT and YYEEEE. The CDR3 region is CASSLPTGMNTEAFF. The CDR3, as DNA: TGTGCCAGCAGCCTTCCGACAGGGATGAACACTGAAGCTTTCTTT.

The chain links TRBV19 to TRBJ1-1, with D maybe TRBD1 (6 bases). Germline V gene data show CDR1 as LNHDA and CDR2 as SQIVND (reference sequence). V lost 9 bases and J 2 bases, leaving 16 bases between the germline ends. CDR3 length: 14 residues. The DNA for the CDR3 is TGTGCCAGCCGGCCCAGACAGGTAAACACTGAAGCTTTCTTT. It yields the protein CASRPRQVNTEAFF.

V usage is TRBV20-1 and J usage is TRBJ2-1, with no clear D. Looked up from germline, CDR1 is DFQATT and CDR2 is SNEGSKA (reference sequence). CDR3 length: 11 residues. Trimming left V 0 bases short and J 9 bases short, with 6 bases between. The CDR3: CSAREGVEQFF. Written as DNA, the CDR3 is TGCAGTGCTAGAGAGGGCGTTGAGCAGTTCTTC.

The rearrangement uses TRBV28 and TRBJ1-1; 7 bases fit TRBD1. The CDR3 loop spans 11 amino acids. V was clipped by 6 bases and J by 11 bases; unmatched bases: 6. Germline-derived CDR1 and CDR2 are MDHEN and SYDVKM. CDR3 loop: CASSDRVYAFF. The CDR3 region has the DNA TGTGCCAGCAGCGACAGGGTATATGCTTTCTTT.